A single count supports the clone carrying this T cell receptor (beta chain). The antigen is not known. CDR3 size: 14 residues. The germline V gene encodes CDR1 LNHDA and CDR2 SQIVND (reference sequence). Between the trimmed V and J ends, which lost 1 base and 4 bases, there was a span of 10 bases. The sample is drawn from a study of cytomegalovirus exposure and HLA in healthy donors. Produced via immunoSEQ multiplex PCR; TCRdb's table is partial and in-frame only. The sample records 100,000 or so clones, approximately 84% being singletons. Overall study results and limits: Specific recognition of CMV antigens was confirmed in vitro for a few chains (all CMV-associated). The authors enumerated over 150 TCR beta chains as linked to cytomegalovirus.

Specimen: PBMCs. The source of this sequence is a man aged 18 to 29 in good health and CMV-seropositive. The J gene is TRBJ2-5, the V gene TRBV19, with D possibly matching TRBD2 (6 bases). CDR3 coding DNA: TGTGCCAGTAGTATAGCGGAGGGGCCAGAGACCCAGTACTTC. This codes for CASSIAEGPETQYF.